Ten or more counts support the clone carrying this TCR beta chain. TCRdb itself ran the reads through MiXCR, one entry per CDR3 protein. The sample contains under 300,000 distinct CDR3 sequences, under 30% of which appear only once. Germline CDR1 reads SGHTA; CDR2 reads FQGTGA. The CDR3 runs to 15 residues. Trimming left V 8 bases short and J 0 bases short, with 11 bases between. These data are taken from a study of kidney transplant recipient with SARS-CoV-2 infection. The sample here was a blood sample, taken at baseline and on roughly day 110 from a kidney transplant recipient. The rearrangement uses TRBV7-3 and TRBJ2-6; D remains unclear. This sequence was found in a male patient aged 25-45 years who had COVID-19 and was a kidney transplant recipient. The graft donor may account for some of the T cells. This CDR3 is CASGRHDSGANVLTF. CDR3 in DNA: TGTGCCAGCGGACGACACGACTCTGGGGCCAACGTCCTGACTTTC.